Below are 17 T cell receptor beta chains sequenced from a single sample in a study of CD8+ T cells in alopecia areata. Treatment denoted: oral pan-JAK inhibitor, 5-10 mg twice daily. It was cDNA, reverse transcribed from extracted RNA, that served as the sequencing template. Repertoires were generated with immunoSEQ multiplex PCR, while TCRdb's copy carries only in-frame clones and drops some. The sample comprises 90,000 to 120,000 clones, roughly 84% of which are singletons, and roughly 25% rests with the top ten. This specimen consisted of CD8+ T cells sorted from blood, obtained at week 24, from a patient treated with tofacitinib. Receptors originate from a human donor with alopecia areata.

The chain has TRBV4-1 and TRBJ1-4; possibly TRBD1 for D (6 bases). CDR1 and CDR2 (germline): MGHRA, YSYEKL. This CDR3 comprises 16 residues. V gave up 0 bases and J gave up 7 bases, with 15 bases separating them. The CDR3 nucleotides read TGCGCCAGCAGCCAAGATGAGGCAGGGGTAGGTGAAAAACTGTTTTTT. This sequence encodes CASSQDEAGVGEKLFF.

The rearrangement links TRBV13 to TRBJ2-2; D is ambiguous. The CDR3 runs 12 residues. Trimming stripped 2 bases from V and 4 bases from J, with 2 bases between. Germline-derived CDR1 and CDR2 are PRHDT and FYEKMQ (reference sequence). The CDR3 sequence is CASSLSTGELFF. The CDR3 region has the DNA TGTGCCAGCAGCTTAAGCACCGGGGAGCTGTTTTTT.

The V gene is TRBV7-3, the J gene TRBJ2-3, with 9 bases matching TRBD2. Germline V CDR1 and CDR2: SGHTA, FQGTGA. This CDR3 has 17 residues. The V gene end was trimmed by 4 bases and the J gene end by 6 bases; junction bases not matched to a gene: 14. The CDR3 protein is CASSSHGGGGALDTQYF. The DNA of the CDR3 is TGTGCCAGCAGCTCCCACGGAGGCGGGGGGGCGCTGGATACGCAGTATTTT.

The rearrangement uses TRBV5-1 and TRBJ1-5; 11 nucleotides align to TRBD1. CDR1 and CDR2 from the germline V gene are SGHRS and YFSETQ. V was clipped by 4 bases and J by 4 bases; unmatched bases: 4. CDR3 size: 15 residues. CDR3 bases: TGCGCCAGCAGCGTAGGACAGGGGGCGAATCAGCCCCAGCATTTT. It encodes CASSVGQGANQPQHF.

The DNA for the CDR3 is TGTGCCAGCAGTTTAGGGACTAGCGGGGGGGCGAATGAGCAGTTCTTC. The encoded protein is CASSLGTSGGANEQFF. V gene TRBV27 combines with J gene TRBJ2-1; 16 nucleotides match TRBD2. Germline-derived CDR1 and CDR2 are MNHEY and SMNVEV (reference sequence). CDR3 length: 16 amino acids. V lost 2 bases, J lost 7 bases, and 2 bases stayed unmatched.

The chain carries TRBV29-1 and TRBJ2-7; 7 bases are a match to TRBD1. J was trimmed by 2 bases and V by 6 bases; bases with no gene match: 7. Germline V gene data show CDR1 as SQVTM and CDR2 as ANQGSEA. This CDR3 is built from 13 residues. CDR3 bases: TGCAGCGTAGGGCAGGGGGTCGCCTACGAGCAGTACTTC. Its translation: CSVGQGVAYEQYF.

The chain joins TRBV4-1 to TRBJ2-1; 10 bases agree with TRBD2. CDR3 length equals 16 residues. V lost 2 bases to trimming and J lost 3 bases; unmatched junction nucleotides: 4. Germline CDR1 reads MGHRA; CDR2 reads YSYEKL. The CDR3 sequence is CASSQLSGGYYNEQFF. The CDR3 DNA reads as TGCGCCAGCAGCCAACTTAGCGGGGGGTACTACAATGAGCAGTTCTTC.

The CDR3 loop is CASSLGDYEQYF. The DNA for the CDR3 is TGTGCCAGCAGCTTGGGGGACTACGAGCAGTACTTC. This chain connects TRBV5-6 to TRBJ2-5; no firm D call. The DNA end favors TRBJ2-7, so the J call may be wrong. CDR3 size: 12 residues. Germline values: CDR1 SGHDT, CDR2 YYEEEE.

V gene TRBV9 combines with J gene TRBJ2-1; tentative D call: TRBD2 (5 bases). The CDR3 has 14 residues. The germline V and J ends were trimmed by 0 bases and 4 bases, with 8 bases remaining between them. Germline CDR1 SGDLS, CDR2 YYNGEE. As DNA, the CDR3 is TGTGCCAGCAGCGTAGCTGAGCGGTACAATGAGCAGTTCTTC. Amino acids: CASSVAERYNEQFF. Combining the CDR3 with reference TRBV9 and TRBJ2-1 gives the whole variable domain DSGVTQTPKHLITATGQRVTLRCSPRSGDLSVYWYQQSLDQGLQFLIQYYNGEERAKGNILERFSAQQFPDLHSELNLSSLELGDSALYFCASSVAERYNEQFFGPGTRLTVL.

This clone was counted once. CDR3 amino acids: CATSGAPQGELFF. In nucleotides, the CDR3 is TGTGCCACATCGGGGGCCCCACAGGGGGAGCTGTTTTTT. This rearrangement joins TRBV13 to TRBJ2-2; possibly TRBD1 or TRBD2 for D (6 bases each). The V gene lost 10 bases and the J gene lost 8 bases, with 17 bases spanning the gap. The germline CDR1 and CDR2 sequences are PRHDT and FYEKMQ (reference sequence). CDR3 size: 13 residues. The whole variable domain, remainder taken from reference TRBV13 and TRBJ2-2, is AAGVIQSPRHLIKEKRETATLKCYPIPRHDTVYWYQQGPGQDPQFLISFYEKMQSDKGSIPDRFSAQQFSDYHSELNMSSLELGDSALYFCATSGAPQGELFFGEGSRLTVL.

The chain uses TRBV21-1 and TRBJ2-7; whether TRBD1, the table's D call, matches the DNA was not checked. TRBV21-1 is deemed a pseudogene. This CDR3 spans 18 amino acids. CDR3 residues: CASSPHGTGEKESYEQYF. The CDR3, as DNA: TGTGCCAGCAGCCCTCACGGGACAGGGGAAAAGGAATCCTACGAGCAGTACTTC.

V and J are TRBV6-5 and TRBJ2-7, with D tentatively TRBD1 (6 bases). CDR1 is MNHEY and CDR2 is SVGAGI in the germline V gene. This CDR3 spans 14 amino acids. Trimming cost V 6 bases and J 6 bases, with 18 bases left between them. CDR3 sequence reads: CASRYRAPPGEQYF. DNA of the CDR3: TGTGCCAGCAGGTACAGGGCCCCCCCGGGCGAGCAGTACTTC.

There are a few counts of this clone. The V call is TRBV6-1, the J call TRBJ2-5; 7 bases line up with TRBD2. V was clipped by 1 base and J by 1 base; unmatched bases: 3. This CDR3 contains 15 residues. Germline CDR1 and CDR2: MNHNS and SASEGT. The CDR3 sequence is CASSEGAGSQETQYF. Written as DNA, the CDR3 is TGTGCCAGCAGTGAAGGAGCGGGGTCCCAAGAGACCCAGTACTTC.

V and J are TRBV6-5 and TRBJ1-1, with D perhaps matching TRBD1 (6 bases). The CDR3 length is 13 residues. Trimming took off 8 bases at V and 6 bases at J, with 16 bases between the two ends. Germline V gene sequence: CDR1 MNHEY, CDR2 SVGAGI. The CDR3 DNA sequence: TGTGCCAGCTCTCGGGGGGCGTTGTCTGAAGCTTTCTTT. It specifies CASSRGALSEAFF.

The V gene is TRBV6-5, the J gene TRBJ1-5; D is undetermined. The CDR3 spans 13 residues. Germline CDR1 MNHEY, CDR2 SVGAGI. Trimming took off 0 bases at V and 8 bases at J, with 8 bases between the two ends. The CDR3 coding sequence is TGTGCCAGCAGTTACTCGATTGGGGAGCCCCAGCATTTT. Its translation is CASSYSIGEPQHF.

The CDR3 region has the DNA TGTGCCAGCAGACGCCCTAATTCCGGGGAGCTGTTTTTT. Translation: CASRRPNSGELFF. This chain joins TRBV6-5 and TRBJ2-2; D is ambiguous. The germline V gene encodes CDR1 MNHEY and CDR2 SVGAGI. The CDR3 consists of 13 residues. The V end lost 6 bases, the J end lost 6 bases, and 11 bases lay between the germline ends.

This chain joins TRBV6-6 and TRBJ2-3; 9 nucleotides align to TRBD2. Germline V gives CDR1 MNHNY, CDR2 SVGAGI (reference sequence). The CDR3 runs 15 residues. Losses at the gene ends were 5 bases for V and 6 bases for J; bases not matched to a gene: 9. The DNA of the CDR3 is TGTGCCAGCAGTGGGAGACTAGCGGCCCGGGATACGCAGTATTTT. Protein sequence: CASSGRLAARDTQYF.